This TCR beta chain was retrieved from a study of blood T cells in healthy people across ages (dated by TCRdb to between 2014 and 2017). Broadly, across the study: In model experiments, template switching captured roughly one uniquely barcoded TCR beta cDNA molecule for every two T cells. Using deep sequencing normalized with unique cDNA molecular identifiers, the study measured how TCR beta repertoire diversity changes with age. Donors were grouped into four age groups: young (average roughly 16 years), middle-aged (roughly 37), aged (around 66) and long-lived (approximately 75). To avoid experimental bias, donors of different ages were randomly spread across the sequencing lanes. Using the same blood draw, the study looked at two additional independent replicas of 1 million unique cDNA reads for two donors, one aged 18 to 30 and the other aged 80 or older. The study at large found these results: Compared with the aged group, more naive CD4+ T cells, fewer expanded clones and increased TCR diversity were shown by the long-lived group, suggesting age selection. Observed TCR beta diversity per million T cells fell roughly linearly with age, and a significant reduction was already apparent by age around 36. Since profiling was done on bulk unsorted PBMCs, naive and antigen-experienced compartments could not be conclusively compared. Donor CMV infection status was unknown, potentially confounding age-related changes in expanded clonotypes. Estimates of total diversity based on one million sequenced T cells were considered lower bounds and underestimates. A strong correlation was found between observed TCR beta diversity and the percentage of naive T cells measured by flow cytometry.

In this sample, this clonotype turned up a few times. Its binding antigen is unknown. Base-call qualities are not available, and no considerably larger clone is one nucleotide away. Donors were 30 to 45 systemically healthy Caucasian individuals from Russia aged roughly 6 to 90 years. Roughly 9 milliliters of peripheral blood were drawn from each donor into EDTA-treated Vacutainer tubes. Ficoll-Paque density-gradient centrifugation was used to isolate PBMCs, with at least 6.5 million per sample. Trizol reagent was used to extract total RNA from PBMCs, with at least 6 micrograms per sample. Naive CD45RAhigh/CD27high T cell percentages were measured by flow cytometry on a PBMC aliquot from every donor. V and J lose 4 bases and 0 bases, and a span of 15 bases separates them. The CDR3, from cysteine to phenylalanine, totals 16 residues. The DNA shown is the 48-base CDR3, in frame from base 1. CDR1 MGHRA and CDR2 YSYEKL were looked up in the germline V gene.

Library prep was done by 5' RACE. Sequencing was carried out with an Illumina HiSeq 2500. A second PCR of roughly 6 to 11 cycles was run with a J-beta primer mix and a sample-barcoded 5' primer. Each TCR beta cDNA molecule received a unique molecular identifier from a template-switch 5' adaptor carrying 12 random nucleotides. At least 3 million CDR3-containing paired-end reads were obtained from each sample. The Mint cDNA synthesis kit, primed by a TRBC-specific oligonucleotide, was used to synthesize first-strand cDNA from all RNA. Following uracil-DNA glycosylase treatment, all cDNA underwent a first 18-cycle PCR with the universal primers M1SS and BC2_uni_R. On the study's bioinformatics: For normalization, 1 million high-quality reads were randomly selected from each sample, with every read carrying a distinct molecular identifier. Instead of being binned into consensus sequences, reads that shared molecular identifiers were thrown out. MiTCR, run with a Q25 quality threshold and the strictest error-elimination algorithm, handled CDR3 identification, clonotype clustering and error correction. A nonparametric unseen species model with Euler transformation was used to estimate a lower bound on total TCR beta diversity. The public reads were run again by TCRdb, first through fastp at Q25 and then through MiXCR, and only productive beta chains were kept. Rows merge per CDR3 protein into single entries with the most common DNA and genes. The V and J calls come from TCRdb's annotation, not from the publication. For this sample there are over a million distinct CDR3 sequences; 59% appear just once. The ten largest account for under 8.5% of the sample.

Sequencing used blood. The source of this sequence is a man younger than 35 in good health. Here the chain combines TRBV4-1 and TRBJ1-1; a tentative D match to TRBD1 spans 6 bases. The nucleotides are TGCGCCAGCAGCCCGGTAGCAGGGGCTCTGAACACTGAAGCTTTCTTT. This sequence encodes CASSPVAGALNTEAFF.